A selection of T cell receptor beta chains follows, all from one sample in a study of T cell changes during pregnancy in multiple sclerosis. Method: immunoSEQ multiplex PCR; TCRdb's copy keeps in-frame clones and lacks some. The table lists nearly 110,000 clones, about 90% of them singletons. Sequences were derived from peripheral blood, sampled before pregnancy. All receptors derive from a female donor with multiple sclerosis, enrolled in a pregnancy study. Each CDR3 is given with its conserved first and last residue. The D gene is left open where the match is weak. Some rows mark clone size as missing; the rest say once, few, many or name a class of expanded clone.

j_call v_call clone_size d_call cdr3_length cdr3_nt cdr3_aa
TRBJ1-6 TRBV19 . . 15 TGTGCCAGTAGTCTTGGACAGCTAGATAATTCACCCCTCCACTTT CASSLGQLDNSPLHF
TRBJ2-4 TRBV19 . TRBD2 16 TGTGCCAGTAGTAGTCGGCTAGCGGGAGGGTCAAACATTCAGTACTTC CASSSRLAGGSNIQYF
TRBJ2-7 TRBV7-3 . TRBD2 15 TGTGCCAGCAGCCTCACTAGCGCTAGCTCCTACGAGCAGTACTTC CASSLTSASSYEQYF
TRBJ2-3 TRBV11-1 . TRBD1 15 TGTGCCACCCGAATGACAGGGGTTTCGACAGATACGCAGTATTTT CATRMTGVSTDTQYF
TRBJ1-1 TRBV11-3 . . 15 TGTGCCAGCAGCAATCAAGGCAGGGGGAACACTGAAGCTTTCTTT CASSNQGRGNTEAFF
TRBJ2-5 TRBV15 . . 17 TGTGCCACCAGCAGAGCTGGTGCGGGGGCCCGCCTTGAGACCCAGTACTTC CATSRAGAGARLETQYF
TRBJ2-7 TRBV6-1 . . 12 TGTGCCAGCAGTGAAGAGAGCTACGAGCAGTACTTC CASSEESYEQYF
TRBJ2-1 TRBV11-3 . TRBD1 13 TGTGCCAGCAGCTCCAGGGGGAGAAATGAGCAGTTCTTC CASSSRGRNEQFF
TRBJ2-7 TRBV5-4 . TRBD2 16 TGTGCCAGCAGCTTGGAAAGCCTCGGGAGGGCCGGGGAGCAGTACTTC CASSLESLGRAGEQYF
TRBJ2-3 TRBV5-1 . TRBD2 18 TGCGCCAGCAGCTTGAGGACTAGCGGGGGGGCTGGGACAGATACGCAGTATTTT CASSLRTSGGAGTDTQYF
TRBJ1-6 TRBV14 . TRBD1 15 TGTGCCAGCAGCCGTTCCGGGACAGGGAATTCACCCCTCCACTTT CASSRSGTGNSPLHF
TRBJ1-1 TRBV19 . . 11 TGTGCCAGTAGTATATTCGCTGAAGCTTTCTTT CASSIFAEAFF
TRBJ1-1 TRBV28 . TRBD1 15 TGTGCCAGCAGAACGGGACAGCTACAAGGGACTGAAGCTTTCTTT CASRTGQLQGTEAFF
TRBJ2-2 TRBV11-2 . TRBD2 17 TGTGCCAGCAGCTCGTCGGGACTAGCGGGAGTAACCGGGGAGCTGTTTTTT CASSSSGLAGVTGELFF
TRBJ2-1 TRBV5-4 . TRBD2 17 TGTGCCAGCAGCTTGTCCATAGCGGGAGGGCAAAACAATGAGCAGTTCTTC CASSLSIAGGQNNEQFF
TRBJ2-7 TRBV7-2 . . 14 TGTGCCAGCAGCGCGGGACCTTCATCCTACGAGCAGTACTTC CASSAGPSSYEQYF
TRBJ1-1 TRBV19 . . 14 TGTGCCACCCAAGGGAGGGTTAGGGGCACTGAAGCTTTCTTT CATQGRVRGTEAFF
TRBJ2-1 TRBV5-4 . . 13 TGTGCCAGCAGCTTGGGACTCTCCTTGGAGCAGTTCTTC CASSLGLSLEQFF
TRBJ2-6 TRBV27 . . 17 TGTGCCAGCAGTTTATCGATTCGGGGAACTGGGGCCAACGTCCTGACTTTC CASSLSIRGTGANVLTF
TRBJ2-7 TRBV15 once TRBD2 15 TGTGCCACCAGCAGAGCGGCAGCGGGGGGCTACGAGCAGTACTTC CATSRAAAGGYEQYF
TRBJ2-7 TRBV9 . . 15 TGTGCCAGCAGCGTAGGACTAGGGGTTTCCTACGAGCAGTACTTC CASSVGLGVSYEQYF
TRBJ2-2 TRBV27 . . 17 TGTGCCAGCAGTTTGTTCAGTGGGGCGGGGCAGGGCGGGGAGCTGTTTTTT CASSLFSGAGQGGELFF
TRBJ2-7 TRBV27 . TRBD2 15 TGTGCCAGCAGTTTCGGGACTAGCGGGAGGTACGAGCAGTACTTC CASSFGTSGRYEQYF
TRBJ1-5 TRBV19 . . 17 TGTGCCAGTCTAAAATCCGGGACATTATATAGCAATCAGCCCCAGCATTTT CASLKSGTLYSNQPQHF
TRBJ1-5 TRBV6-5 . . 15 TGTGCCAGCAGACAACATCCGGGGGAGTTTCAGCCCCAGCATTTT CASRQHPGEFQPQHF
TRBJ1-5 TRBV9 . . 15 TGTGCCAGCAGCGTAGAGGGGGTTCGCAATCAGCCCCAGCATTTT CASSVEGVRNQPQHF
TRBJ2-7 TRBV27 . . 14 TGTGCCAGCAGGCCTCTAGTTCCTGAATACGAGCAGTACTTC CASRPLVPEYEQYF
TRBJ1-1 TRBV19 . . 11 TGTGCCAGTACAGGGAGGACTGAAGCTTTCTTT CASTGRTEAFF
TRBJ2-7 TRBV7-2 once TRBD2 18 TGTGCCAGCAGCTTCCCTAGCGGGAGCCCCCTCAACGCTTACGAGCAGTACTTC CASSFPSGSPLNAYEQYF
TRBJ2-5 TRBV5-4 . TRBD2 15 TGTGCCAGCAGCACCGGGAGGGGGGGACAAGAGACCCAGTACTTC CASSTGRGGQETQYF
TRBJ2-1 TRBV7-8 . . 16 TGTGCCAGCAGCTTAGCTGCAGCCTTTATCGGGAATGAGCAGTTCTTC CASSLAAAFIGNEQFF
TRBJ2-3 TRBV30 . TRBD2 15 TGTGCCTGGAGTTTAGCGGGGGGCTTGGGGGATACGCAGTATTTT CAWSLAGGLGDTQYF
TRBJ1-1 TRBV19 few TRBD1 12 TGTGCCACTAACAGGGGGCGGGCGGAAGCTTTCTTT CATNRGRAEAFF
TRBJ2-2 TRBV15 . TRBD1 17 TGTGCCACCAGCAGAGGAGCTCGGGACAGGACAACCGGGGAGCTGTTTTTT CATSRGARDRTTGELFF
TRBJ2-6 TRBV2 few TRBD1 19 TGTGCCAGCAGTAGACAGGGGGCGAGTAAGGGCTCTGGGGCCAACGTCCTGACTTTC CASSRQGASKGSGANVLTF
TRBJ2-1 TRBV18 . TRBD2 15 TGTGCCAGCTCATCTGGACTAGCGGGGGGGCTTGAGCAGTTCTTC CASSSGLAGGLEQFF
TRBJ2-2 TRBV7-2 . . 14 TGTGCCAGCAGCATTAGACAGTTCACCGGGGAGCTGTTTTTT CASSIRQFTGELFF
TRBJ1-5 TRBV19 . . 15 TGTGCCAGTAGTATGGAGGGTCTTAGCAATCAGCCCCAGCATTTT CASSMEGLSNQPQHF
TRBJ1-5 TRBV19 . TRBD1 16 TGTGCCAGTAAATCTTGGACAGGGATAAACAATCAGCCCCAGCATTTT CASKSWTGINNQPQHF
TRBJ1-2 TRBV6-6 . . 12 TGTGCCAGTACGGCGACAGGTGGTGGCTACACCTTC CASTATGGGYTF